This T cell receptor (beta chain) was sequenced in a study of shared clonotypes between healthy human individuals. Terminally differentiated effector memory CD45RA+ cells were left out of the naive CD8 fraction, which was CD45RO-negative and positively selected for CCR7. Measured with immunoSEQ multiplex PCR; TCRdb has only the in-frame clones, and not every one. This table holds more than 2 million clones, just under 95% found once. The specimen was naive CD8+ T cells sorted from blood. The receptor's source is a young man in good health.

In nucleotides, the CDR3 is TGTGCCATCAGTGGCGACACAGACGAGCAGTACTTC. Protein product: CAISGDTDEQYF. The chain combines TRBV10-3 with TRBJ2-7; D is unresolved. With 4 bases removed from V and 5 bases from J, the gap between germline ends came to 9 bases. The length of the CDR3 is 12 residues. Germline CDR1 is ENHRY and CDR2 is SYGVKD.